Each of the 23 T cell receptor beta chains below was sequenced from the same sample in a study of control samples from healthy donors and cancer patients. Generated by immunoSEQ multiplex PCR, the TCRdb table keeps only in-frame clones and is missing some. Among under 75,000 clones listed, almost 85% were seen once. What was sequenced was blood. All receptors come from a man aged 40-49 years in good health.

The V and J genes are TRBV30 and TRBJ1-1; no definite D call. Germline assignment: CDR1 GTSNPN and CDR2 SVGIG (reference sequence). With 0 bases removed from V and 5 bases from J, the gap between germline ends came to 16 bases. CDR3 length: 15 amino acids. CDR3 in DNA: TGTGCCTGGAGTGTACCCGGCAGGACGGGGACTGAAGCTTTCTTT. Its protein product is CAWSVPGRTGTEAFF. Combining the CDR3 with reference TRBV30 and TRBJ1-1 gives the whole variable domain SQTIHQWPATLVQPVGSPLSLECTVEGTSNPNLYWYRQAAGRGLQLLFYSVGIGQISSEVPQNLSASRPQDRQFILSSKKLLLSDSGFYLCAWSVPGRTGTEAFFGQGTRLTVV.

The V call is TRBV9, the J call TRBJ2-7, with 8 bases matching TRBD1. V was clipped by 4 bases and J by 0 bases; unmatched bases: 3. CDR1 and CDR2 from the germline V gene are SGDLS and YYNGEE. The CDR3 runs to 14 residues. The CDR3 coding sequence is TGTGCCAGCAGCCCCAGGGGGCCCTCCTACGAGCAGTACTTC. It codes for CASSPRGPSYEQYF. Supplemented by reference TRBV9 and TRBJ2-7, the full variable domain reads DSGVTQTPKHLITATGQRVTLRCSPRSGDLSVYWYQQSLDQGLQFLIQYYNGEERAKGNILERFSAQQFPDLHSELNLSSLELGDSALYFCASSPRGPSYEQYFGPGTRLTVT.

The rearrangement joins TRBV7-2 to TRBJ1-4; possibly TRBD1 for D (6 bases). Looked up from germline, CDR1 is SGHTA and CDR2 is FQGNSA. Trimming took off 0 bases at V and 2 bases at J, with 7 bases between the two ends. The CDR3 length is 15 residues. The CDR3 DNA reads as TGTGCCAGCAGCTTAGCAGGGGGGACTAATGAAAAACTGTTTTTT. As protein: CASSLAGGTNEKLFF.

This clone was counted a single time. The chain links TRBV18 to TRBJ1-3, with a possible D match to TRBD1 (5 bases). From germline, CDR1 is KGHSH and CDR2 LQKENI. V was pared by 6 bases and J by 2 bases, with 11 bases between. This CDR3 region has 14 residues. The CDR3 protein is CASSGQRPGNTIYF. CDR3 nucleotides: TGTGCCAGCTCGGGGCAGAGACCTGGAAACACCATATATTTT.

V gene TRBV19 combines with J gene TRBJ2-1, with TRBD2 matching 7 bases. This CDR3 is built from 16 residues. The V gene's germline CDR1 is LNHDA and CDR2 SQIVND (reference sequence). Trimming cost V 3 bases and J 5 bases; bases outside gene matches: 10. The CDR3 bases are TGTGCCAGTAGTATTCCCCTTGGGGGGGGAGACAATGAGCAGTTCTTC. It specifies CASSIPLGGGDNEQFF.

The chain is built from TRBV25-1 and TRBJ1-2, with 9 bases aligning to TRBD1. This CDR3 has 14 amino acids. The ends lost 6 bases at V and 5 bases at J; junction bases unmatched: 7. The V gene's germline CDR1 is MGHDK and CDR2 SYGVNS. The CDR3 region is CASSEPGQGYGYTF. The CDR3 DNA is TGTGCCAGCAGCGAGCCGGGACAGGGATATGGCTACACCTTC.

This chain uses TRBV19 with TRBJ1-1; a possible D gene is TRBD1 (6 bases). CDR3 length equals 15 residues. Looked up from germline, CDR1 is LNHDA and CDR2 is SQIVND (reference sequence). V shed 5 bases and J shed 1 base, with 14 bases lying between them. CDR3 sequence: CASSVLPDRNTEAFF. The CDR3 DNA is TGTGCCAGTAGTGTCCTTCCGGACAGGAACACTGAAGCTTTCTTT.

This sequence joins TRBV6-1 and TRBJ1-2; D possibly corresponds to TRBD1 (6 bases). V was pared by 3 bases and J by 4 bases, with 27 bases between. The germline gives CDR1 MNHNS, CDR2 SASEGT. This CDR3 comprises 19 residues. The CDR3: CASSDPRAGVLTRPYGYTF. The CDR3 nucleotides read TGTGCCAGCAGTGACCCAAGGGCAGGGGTATTGACTCGGCCCTATGGCTACACCTTC.

This chain connects TRBV27 to TRBJ1-1, with a possible D match to TRBD1 (6 bases). This CDR3 is 16 amino acids long. The germline V and J ends were trimmed by 2 bases and 4 bases, with 17 bases remaining between them. From germline, CDR1 is MNHEY and CDR2 SMNVEV (reference sequence). The CDR3 nucleotides read TGTGCCAGCAGTTTAAACAGGGTCTCGGGGGGCACTGAAGCTTTCTTT. Translation gives CASSLNRVSGGTEAFF.

This clone was observed a single time. The J gene is TRBJ1-5, the V gene TRBV7-9; possible D gene TRBD1, 6 bases. V shed 5 bases and J shed 1 base, with 9 bases lying between them. Germline-derived CDR1 and CDR2 are SEHNR and FQNEAQ (reference sequence). CDR3 length: 14 amino acids. CDR3 sequence: CASSLRGSNQPQHF. The CDR3 DNA reads as TGTGCCAGCAGCCTCAGGGGCAGCAATCAGCCCCAGCATTTT.

The J gene is TRBJ1-6, the V gene TRBV28; weak D call: TRBD1 (5 bases). CDR1 and CDR2 from the germline V gene are MDHEN and SYDVKM. The CDR3 has 14 amino acids. Between the trimmed V and J ends, which lost 5 bases and 8 bases, there was a span of 13 bases. CDR3 in amino acids: CASSPATAYSPLHF. The CDR3 DNA reads as TGTGCCAGCAGTCCCGCGACAGCTTATTCACCCCTCCACTTT.

The chain carries TRBV6-5 and TRBJ2-7; 9 nucleotides match TRBD1. Germline assignment: CDR1 MNHEY and CDR2 SVGAGI. V shed 8 bases, J shed 3 bases, and the junction held 8 bases outside the gene matches. The length of the CDR3 is 14 residues. CDR3 loop: CASGPGQGLYEQYF. The DNA for the CDR3 is TGTGCCAGCGGTCCGGGACAGGGTCTCTACGAGCAGTACTTC.

The chain carries TRBV24-1 and TRBJ2-3; D may be TRBD2 (6 bases). Germline CDR1 is KGHDR and CDR2 is SFDVKD. The CDR3 is 20 amino acids. V was pared by 0 bases and J by 9 bases, with 30 bases between. The CDR3 nucleotides read TGTGCCACCAGTGATTTGGGAGGGAACGGGACTTCCCTCCCCATTTTAACGCAGTATTTT. This gives the protein CATSDLGGNGTSLPILTQYF.

This chain connects TRBV2 to TRBJ2-4; no clear D gene. The CDR3 extends over 10 amino acids. Germline V gives CDR1 SNHLY, CDR2 FYNNEI. Trimming took off 6 bases at V and 13 bases at J, with 10 bases between the two ends. CDR3 loop: CASRGPVQYF. The CDR3 DNA reads as TGTGCCAGCAGGGGCCCGGTCCAGTACTTC. The full variable domain, rest sourced from reference TRBV2 and TRBJ2-4, is EPEVTQTPSHQVTQMGQEVILRCVPISNHLYFYWYRQILGQKVEFLVSFYNNEISEKSEIFDDQFSVERPDGSNFTLKIRSTKLEDSAMYFCASRGPVQYFGAGTRLSVL.

The chain couples TRBV5-1 to TRBJ2-5, with no clear D. The CDR3 is made up of 16 amino acids. V lost 3 bases, J lost 3 bases, and 18 bases lay in between. Germline V gene sequence: CDR1 SGHRS, CDR2 YFSETQ. DNA of the CDR3: TGCGCCAGCAGCTCGGGCATAGCTCCACGGGAAGAGACCCAGTACTTC. It encodes CASSSGIAPREETQYF.

This clone has just one count. The CDR3 bases are TGTGCCAGCAGGCGACTAGCGGGGGGCCAAGAGACCCAGTACTTC. It yields the protein CASRRLAGGQETQYF. This chain connects TRBV11-1 to TRBJ2-5; TRBD2 matches 13 bases. The CDR3 is made up of 15 amino acids. J was trimmed by 1 base and V by 6 bases; bases with no gene match: 2. Germline V gives CDR1 SGHAT, CDR2 FQDESV (reference sequence).

V usage is TRBV4-3 and J usage is TRBJ2-5; unclear D gene. The CDR3 sequence is 14 residues long. Deletions cut 3 bases from V and 7 bases from J, with 15 bases between. Per the germline V gene, CDR1 is LGHNA and CDR2 is YSLEER. This chain's CDR3 is CASSQTVSGGTQYF. The CDR3, as DNA: TGCGCCAGCAGCCAGACGGTATCCGGCGGGACCCAGTACTTC.

The rearrangement uses TRBV7-9 and TRBJ2-7, with a weak D call TRBD1 (8 bases). The CDR3 has 16 amino acids. Trimming left V 3 bases short and J 0 bases short, with 15 bases between. The germline V gene encodes CDR1 SEHNR and CDR2 FQNEAQ (reference sequence). The CDR3 loop is CASSLGGTGVSYEQYF. In DNA form, the CDR3 reads TGTGCCAGCAGCTTGGGGGGGACAGGAGTCTCCTACGAGCAGTACTTC.

The chain couples TRBV7-2 to TRBJ1-4, with D possibly matching TRBD1 (5 bases). The CDR3 length is 16 residues. With 1 base removed from V and 3 bases from J, the gap between germline ends came to 12 bases. Germline CDR1 is SGHTA and CDR2 is FQGNSA. DNA of the CDR3: TGTGCCAGCAGCTTAGAGGGTAGGGGAGCTAATGAAAAACTGTTTTTT. Its translation: CASSLEGRGANEKLFF.

The sample holds one count of this clone. This chain links TRBV19 with TRBJ1-4, with TRBD1 identical over 10 bases. This CDR3 is 14 amino acids long. With V trimmed by 6 bases and J by 7 bases, 5 bases remained unmatched. Germline V gives CDR1 LNHDA, CDR2 SQIVND (reference sequence). The CDR3 DNA reads TGTGCCAGTAGCGAGACAGGGGGCTTTGAAAAACTGTTTTTT. Its protein product is CASSETGGFEKLFF.

The chain links TRBV6-2 or TRBV6-3 to TRBJ1-5; D is possibly TRBD1 (5 bases). The CDR3 is 16 residues long. The germline CDR1 and CDR2 sequences are MNHEY and SVGEGT. The V end was cut by 2 bases, the J end by 5 bases, with 16 bases between. CDR3 sequence reads: CASSYPPGRVHQPQHF. CDR3 DNA: TGTGCCAGCAGTTACCCCCCAGGGAGGGTACATCAGCCCCAGCATTTT.

The chain uses TRBV5-4 and TRBJ1-1; D possibly corresponds to TRBD1 (6 bases). With 5 bases removed from V and 3 bases from J, the gap between germline ends came to 20 bases. The CDR3 has 16 amino acids. Germline CDR1 SGHNT, CDR2 YYREEE (reference sequence). The CDR3 reads CASRLGGGRIDTEAFF. Here the CDR3 DNA reads TGTGCCAGCAGGCTGGGCGGGGGGCGGATTGACACTGAAGCTTTCTTT.

V is TRBV11-2 and J is TRBJ2-1, with 12 bases matching TRBD2. The J segment lost 9 bases and the V segment lost 5 bases, leaving 5 bases of the junction unmatched. The CDR3 consists of 14 residues. Germline V gene data show CDR1 as SGHAT and CDR2 as FQNNGV. The CDR3 spells CASSLAGGPSEQFF. The CDR3 DNA reads TGTGCCAGCAGCCTAGCGGGGGGGCCGAGTGAGCAGTTCTTC.